These 28 T cell receptor beta chains share one sample of origin, sequenced in a study of technical replicates of blood from several donors. Clones were read by immunoSEQ multiplex PCR, and TCRdb kept only the in-frame ones, dropping some. Among about 63,000 clones listed, around nine tenths were seen once. Sequenced: PBMCs. All receptors derive from a human donor in good health. Some clones in this sample may be carry-over from other donors' samples.

This clone appeared once. The chain links TRBV27 to TRBJ1-1; 8 nucleotides align to TRBD1. The junction had 14 bases not matched to a gene; V was cut back by 5 bases and J by 0 bases. Germline values: CDR1 MNHEY, CDR2 SMNVEV (reference sequence). The CDR3 has 18 amino acids. The CDR3 here is CASSPIIIRGPLNTEAFF. DNA for the CDR3: TGTGCCAGCAGTCCAATTATCATCAGGGGGCCCTTGAACACTGAAGCTTTCTTT.

V usage is TRBV5-1 and J usage is TRBJ2-5, with 11 bases fitting TRBD2. Trimming took 0 bases from V and 0 from J; bases not matched to a gene: 4. The CDR3 has 17 amino acids. Germline CDR1 reads SGHRS; CDR2 reads YFSETQ. The CDR3: CASSLVLAGGDQETQYF. The CDR3 DNA is TGCGCCAGCAGCTTGGTGCTAGCGGGGGGCGACCAAGAGACCCAGTACTTC. Based on the CDR3 plus reference TRBV5-1 and TRBJ2-5, the full variable domain is KAGVTQTPRYLIKTRGQQVTLSCSPISGHRSVSWYQQTPGQGLQFLFEYFSETQRNKGNFPGRFSGRQFSNSRSEMNVSTLELGDSALYLCASSLVLAGGDQETQYFGPGTRLLVL.

The V call is TRBV7-3, the J call TRBJ2-1; 7 bases line up with TRBD1. The CDR3 extends over 15 amino acids. Germline V gene sequence: CDR1 SGHTA, CDR2 FQGTGA. J gave up 1 base and V 3 bases, and 3 bases lay outside the gene matches. CDR3: CASSFQGVSYNEQFF. Written as DNA, the CDR3 is TGTGCCAGCAGCTTCCAGGGGGTTTCCTACAATGAGCAGTTCTTC.

This chain connects TRBV30 to TRBJ2-7, with 12 bases matching TRBD1. CDR1 and CDR2 (germline): GTSNPN, SVGIG (reference sequence). There are 12 residues in the CDR3. The J segment lost 3 bases and the V segment lost 8 bases, leaving 2 bases of the junction unmatched. The CDR3 DNA is TGTGCCGGGGACAGGGGGCTCTACGAGCAGTACTTC. Translated: CAGDRGLYEQYF.

This clone was observed a few times. V and J are TRBV13 and TRBJ1-3, with 9 nucleotides matching TRBD1. Germline CDR1 PRHDT, CDR2 FYEKMQ (reference sequence). V lost 8 bases, J lost 3 bases, and 8 bases stayed unmatched. CDR3 length equals 15 residues. CDR3 region: CASGPRDRDGNTIYF. The CDR3 DNA follows: TGTGCCAGCGGGCCCCGGGACAGGGATGGAAACACCATATATTTT.

The chain couples TRBV28 to TRBJ1-5; 9 nucleotides line up with TRBD1. This CDR3 has 15 residues. The germline gives CDR1 MDHEN, CDR2 SYDVKM. V shed 6 bases, J shed 4 bases, and the junction held 7 bases outside the gene matches. CDR3 region: CASRLRTGVNQPQHF. The CDR3 nucleotides are TGTGCCAGCAGACTAAGGACAGGGGTGAATCAGCCCCAGCATTTT.

The chain recombines TRBV5-6 with TRBJ1-1; D remains unclear. This CDR3 comprises 13 residues. V was shortened by 0 bases and J by 3 bases, with 6 bases between the two germline ends. Germline V gene lookup returns CDR1 SGHDT and CDR2 YYEEEE. In DNA, the CDR3 is TGTGCCAGCAGCTTGGGAGAGCACACTGAAGCTTTCTTT. Protein sequence: CASSLGEHTEAFF.

The chain is built from TRBV9 and TRBJ2-3, with 9 bases that match TRBD2. This CDR3 is built from 16 residues. Per the germline V gene, CDR1 is SGDLS and CDR2 is YYNGEE. With V trimmed by 0 bases and J by 6 bases, 8 bases remained unmatched. Here the CDR3 reads CASSVVGTSPTDTQYF. CDR3 DNA: TGTGCCAGCAGCGTAGTTGGGACTAGCCCTACCGATACGCAGTATTTT.

This chain connects TRBV6-5 to TRBJ1-2, with D hard to call. Germline CDR1 and CDR2: MNHEY and SVGAGI. Trimming shortened V by 2 bases and J by 1 base, and 5 bases separated the two germline ends. This CDR3 contains 13 residues. The CDR3 protein is CASSYRSNYGYTF. CDR3 sequence (DNA): TGTGCCAGCAGTTACAGGAGTAACTATGGCTACACCTTC.

The rearrangement links TRBV11-2 to TRBJ2-3, with 12 bases that match TRBD2. V gave up 3 bases and J gave up 6 bases; unmatched junction bases: 10. From germline, CDR1 is SGHAT and CDR2 FQNNGV. The CDR3 totals 17 residues. DNA for the CDR3: TGTGCCAGCAGCTTCAGGACTAGCGGGAATGTTGGTGATACGCAGTATTTT. It yields the protein CASSFRTSGNVGDTQYF.

This clone was counted between two and nine times. This chain uses TRBV7-2 with TRBJ2-1; the match to TRBD1 covers 10 bases. The germline gives CDR1 SGHTA, CDR2 FQGNSA. This CDR3 spans 13 amino acids. Trimming took 5 bases from V and 8 from J; bases not matched to a gene: 3. Written as DNA, the CDR3 is TGTGCCAGCAGCCGGGACAGGGGCGATGAGCAGTTCTTC. It codes for CASSRDRGDEQFF.

This chain links TRBV4-1 with TRBJ2-7; 7 positions match TRBD1. CDR1 is MGHRA and CDR2 is YSYEKL in the germline V gene. V was pared by 0 bases and J by 4 bases, with 0 bases of the junction left unmatched. This CDR3 region has 13 residues. Here the CDR3 DNA reads TGCGCCAGCAGCCAAGAACAGGGGTACGAGCAGTACTTC. This encodes CASSQEQGYEQYF.

CDR3 protein: CASSRLAATDTQYF. The CDR3 DNA reads TGTGCCAGCAGCCGACTAGCGGCCACAGATACGCAGTATTTT. The chain recombines TRBV2 with TRBJ2-3; 9 nucleotides line up with TRBD2. The CDR3 has 14 residues. Germline CDR1 reads SNHLY; CDR2 reads FYNNEI. Trimming removed 6 bases from V and 2 bases from J; junction bases left unmatched: 3.

The chain is built from TRBV30 and TRBJ1-3, with unresolved D. The CDR3 sequence is 13 residues long. Trimming removed 0 bases from V and 2 bases from J, with 5 bases in between. CDR1 GTSNPN and CDR2 SVGIG come from the germline V gene (reference sequence). The CDR3 is CAWSVQTGNTIYF. In DNA form, the CDR3 reads TGTGCCTGGAGTGTACAGACTGGAAACACCATATATTTT.

The chain is built from TRBV4-3 and TRBJ2-7; TRBD1 aligns across 8 bases. CDR3 length: 17 residues. Germline CDR1 and CDR2: LGHNA and YSLEER. V was pared by 1 base and J by 5 bases, with 13 bases of the junction left unmatched. This CDR3 is CASSQGSYVQGANEQYF. The CDR3 coding sequence is TGCGCCAGCAGCCAAGGGAGTTATGTGCAGGGGGCGAACGAGCAGTACTTC.

The chain uses TRBV18 and TRBJ2-3; D is undetermined. Germline-derived CDR1 and CDR2 are KGHSH and LQKENI. The CDR3 has 14 residues. The V gene lost 2 bases and the J gene lost 0 bases, with 6 bases spanning the gap. The CDR3 loop is CASSPTGSTDTQYF. In DNA, the CDR3 is TGTGCCAGCTCACCAACCGGGAGCACAGATACGCAGTATTTT.

The chain couples TRBV7-3 to TRBJ2-2; TRBD2 matches at 10 bases. The junction had 12 bases not matched to a gene; V was cut back by 8 bases and J by 6 bases. This CDR3 contains 16 residues. Germline CDR1 reads SGHTA; CDR2 reads FQGTGA. CDR3 sequence: CASANPPSGGPGELFF. CDR3 nucleotide sequence: TGTGCCAGCGCAAACCCCCCTAGCGGGGGACCCGGGGAGCTGTTTTTT.

The rearrangement links TRBV4-1 to TRBJ2-3, with D unclear. Trimming shortened V by 0 bases and J by 6 bases, and 4 bases separated the two germline ends. The CDR3 extends over 12 amino acids. Germline V CDR1 and CDR2: MGHRA, YSYEKL. CDR3 in DNA: TGCGCCAGCAGCCAAGACGGGGATACGCAGTATTTT. Translating gives CASSQDGDTQYF.

This rearrangement joins TRBV27 to TRBJ1-5; a weak D match, TRBD1 (5 bases). The V end lost 4 bases, the J end lost 2 bases, and 12 bases lay between the germline ends. Germline V gene sequence: CDR1 MNHEY, CDR2 SMNVEV (reference sequence). This CDR3 region has 15 residues. Here the CDR3 DNA reads TGTGCCAGCAGTTCAGGGTCCCTGGGCAATCAGCCCCAGCATTTT. This sequence encodes CASSSGSLGNQPQHF.

This clone has a single count. The chain has TRBV9 and TRBJ2-1, with D unclear. With 4 bases removed from V and 0 bases from J, the gap between germline ends came to 14 bases. In germline, CDR1 is SGDLS, CDR2 YYNGEE. The CDR3 sequence is 16 residues long. The chain's CDR3 is CASSPQLETSYNEQFF. In DNA, the CDR3 is TGTGCCAGCAGCCCCCAACTCGAAACCTCCTACAATGAGCAGTTCTTC.

This rearrangement joins TRBV9 to TRBJ2-1, with 9 positions matching TRBD2. J lost 9 bases, V lost 2 bases, and 9 bases had no gene match. The germline V gene encodes CDR1 SGDLS and CDR2 YYNGEE. The CDR3 covers 15 residues. In DNA form, the CDR3 reads TGTGCCAGCAGCGTGGCCGCGGGAGGGCCCTTTGAGCAGTTCTTC. Translating gives CASSVAAGGPFEQFF.

The genes are TRBV7-9 and TRBJ2-7; perhaps TRBD2 as D (6 bases). V was cut by 4 bases and J by 6 bases, with 13 bases left in between. CDR1 and CDR2 from the germline V gene are SEHNR and FQNEAQ (reference sequence). This CDR3 spans 13 amino acids. In DNA, the CDR3 is TGTGCCAGCAGCTGGCCCGGGGGAGTCGAGCAGTACTTC. Translated, it gives CASSWPGGVEQYF.

This clone has just a few counts. V gene TRBV10-3 combines with J gene TRBJ1-1, with a weak D call TRBD1 (6 bases). The germline CDR1 and CDR2 sequences are ENHRY and SYGVKD. The CDR3 length is 13 residues. V was shortened by 5 bases and J by 7 bases, with 14 bases between the two germline ends. This CDR3 reads CAISPGHSIEAFF. CDR3 sequence (DNA): TGTGCCATCAGTCCGGGACACTCCATTGAAGCTTTCTTT.

The V gene is TRBV5-4, the J gene TRBJ2-2, with 8 bases that match TRBD2. CDR3 length equals 15 residues. The J segment lost 5 bases and the V segment lost 4 bases, leaving 7 bases of the junction unmatched. CDR1 and CDR2 from the germline V gene are SGHNT and YYREEE (reference sequence). The DNA for the CDR3 is TGTGCCAGCAGCCCCCAGCGGGGGTTAACCGGGGAGCTGTTTTTT. Amino acid sequence: CASSPQRGLTGELFF.

The chain is built from TRBV7-2 and TRBJ2-1, with 10 bases matching TRBD2. CDR1 is SGHTA and CDR2 is FQGNSA in the germline V gene. The V gene end was trimmed by 6 bases and the J gene end by 7 bases; junction bases not matched to a gene: 12. The CDR3 is 16 amino acids. This chain's CDR3 is CASSPSGGTGGNEQFF. The CDR3 DNA is TGTGCCAGCAGTCCTAGCGGGGGCACGGGGGGGAATGAGCAGTTCTTC.

The V gene is TRBV10-3, the J gene TRBJ1-5; the D gene is possibly TRBD1 (6 bases). Germline V CDR1 and CDR2: ENHRY, SYGVKD. The CDR3 runs 13 residues. The V end lost 6 bases, the J end lost 5 bases, and 11 bases lay between the germline ends. This CDR3 reads CAIRGQIDQPQHF. In DNA form, the CDR3 reads TGTGCCATCAGAGGACAGATCGATCAGCCCCAGCATTTT.

This chain uses TRBV30 with TRBJ1-5, with TRBD1 matching over 7 bases. The CDR3 extends over 17 amino acids. The V and J ends lost 0 bases and 4 bases, in that order; junction bases with no gene match: 12. Germline loops: CDR1 GTSNPN, CDR2 SVGIG (reference sequence). CDR3 nucleotide sequence: TGTGCCTGGAGTGTATTTCCCCGAGGGGGCGGTAATCAGCCCCAGCATTTT. This encodes CAWSVFPRGGGNQPQHF.

The chain employs TRBV18 and TRBJ1-4; D unresolved. From germline, CDR1 is KGHSH and CDR2 LQKENI. There are 15 residues in the CDR3. The V and J ends lost 4 bases and 0 bases respectively, with 9 bases between them. The CDR3 protein is CASSLRTATNEKLFF. In DNA form, the CDR3 reads TGTGCCAGCTCACTCCGGACTGCAACTAATGAAAAACTGTTTTTT.